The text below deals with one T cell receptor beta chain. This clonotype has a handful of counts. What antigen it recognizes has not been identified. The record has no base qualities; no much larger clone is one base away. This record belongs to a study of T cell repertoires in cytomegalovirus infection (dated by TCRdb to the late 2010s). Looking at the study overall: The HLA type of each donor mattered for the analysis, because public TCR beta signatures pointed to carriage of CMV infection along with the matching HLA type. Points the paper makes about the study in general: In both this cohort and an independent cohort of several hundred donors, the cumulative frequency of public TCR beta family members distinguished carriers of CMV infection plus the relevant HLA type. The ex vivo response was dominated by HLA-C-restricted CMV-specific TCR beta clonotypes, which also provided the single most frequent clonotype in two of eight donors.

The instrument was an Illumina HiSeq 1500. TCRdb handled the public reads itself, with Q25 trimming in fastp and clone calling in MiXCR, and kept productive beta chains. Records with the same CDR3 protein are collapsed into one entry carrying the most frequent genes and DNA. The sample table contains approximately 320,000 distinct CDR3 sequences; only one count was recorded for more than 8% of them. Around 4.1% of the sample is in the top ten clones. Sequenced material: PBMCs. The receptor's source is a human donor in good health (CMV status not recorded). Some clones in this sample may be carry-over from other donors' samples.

The CDR3 reads as follows: CASKDVSNQPQHF. The nucleotides are TGTGCCAGTAAGGACGTGAGCAATCAGCCCCAGCATTTT. The rearrangement combines TRBV19 with TRBJ1-5, with an unclear D gene assignment. In the germline V gene (reference sequence), CDR1 corresponds to LNHDA and CDR2 to SQIVND. From the cysteine up to the phenylalanine, the CDR3 has a length of 13 residues. Here the CDR3 DNA is all that survives: 39 bases in frame from base 1. Cut back by 7 bases and 1 base, the V and J ends lie 8 bases apart.